What follows describes a single T cell receptor beta chain. CDR1 is MDHEN and CDR2 is SYDVKM in the germline V gene. The junction had 5 bases not matched to a gene; V was cut back by 6 bases and J by 4 bases. CDR3 length: 13 residues. In the authors' methods: Quantification of nucleated cells was approximated via reference gene primer amplification. Data came from immunoSEQ multiplex PCR; TCRdb stores just in-frame clones and leaves some out. That table supplies the V and J calls and clone size; D and trimming were determined from the DNA. Here the sample spans fewer than 110,000 clones, roughly 90% being singletons. This specimen comes from a study of blood T cell repertoires in COVID-19. Study details: Some COVID-19 samples were acute and others convalescent; all came from the United States, Italy and Spain. Sources were T cells, B-cell-depleted T cells, or PBMCs; the material itself was cDNA or gDNA.

Sequenced material: peripheral blood. The clonotype was recovered from a man aged 35-49 years with active or convalescent COVID-19. The chain combines TRBV28 with TRBJ1-1, with 7 nucleotides matching TRBD1. CDR3 coding DNA: TGTGCCAGCAGCAACAGGGGCGCCACTGAAGCTTTCTTT. It codes for CASSNRGATEAFF. Based on the CDR3 plus reference TRBV28 and TRBJ1-1, the full variable domain is DVKVTQSSRYLVKRTGEKVFLECVQDMDHENMFWYRQDPGLGLRLIYFSYDVKMKEKGDIPEGYSVSREKKERFSLILESASTNQTSMYLCASSNRGATEAFFGQGTRLTVV.